This T cell receptor beta chain appears in the sequencing data of a study of blood T cell repertoires in COVID-19. Study information: The United States, Italy and Spain provided the acute and convalescent COVID-19 samples. T cells, B-cell-depleted T cells, or PBMCs supplied cDNA or gDNA.

Original analysis: The authors estimated nucleated cell counts from reference gene primer amplification. TCRdb's copy holds only in-frame clones and misses some; the assay was immunoSEQ multiplex PCR. Clonal size and the V and J genes are those of that table, whereas D and trimming came from the DNA. The table lists 250,000 or so clones, around 85% of them singletons. Looked up from germline, CDR1 is SEHNR and CDR2 is FQNEAQ (reference sequence). The CDR3 length is 15 residues. V shed 5 bases and J 3 bases; nucleotides not matched to a gene: 6. The TCR originated in an older man with acute or convalescent COVID-19. Sequenced material: peripheral blood. J is TRBJ2-1 and V is TRBV7-9, with 8 bases matching TRBD2. The CDR3: CASSPGGTLYNEQFF. The DNA of the CDR3 is TGTGCCAGCAGCCCGGGGGGGACCCTCTACAATGAGCAGTTCTTC. The variable domain in full, completed from reference TRBV7-9 and TRBJ2-1, reads DTGVSQNPRHKITKRGQNVTFRCDPISEHNRLYWYRQTLGQGPEFLTYFQNEAQLEKSRLLSDRFSAERPKGSFSTLEIQRTEQGDSAMYLCASSPGGTLYNEQFFGPGTRLTVL.